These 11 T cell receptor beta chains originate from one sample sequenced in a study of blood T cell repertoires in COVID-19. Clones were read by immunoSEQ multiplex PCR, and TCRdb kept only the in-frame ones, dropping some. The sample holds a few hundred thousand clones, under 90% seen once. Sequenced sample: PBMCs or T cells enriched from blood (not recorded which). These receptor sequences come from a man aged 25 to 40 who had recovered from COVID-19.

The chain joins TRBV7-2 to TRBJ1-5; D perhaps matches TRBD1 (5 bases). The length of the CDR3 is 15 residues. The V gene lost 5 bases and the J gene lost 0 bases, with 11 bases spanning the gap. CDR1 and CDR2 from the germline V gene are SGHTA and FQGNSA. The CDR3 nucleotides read TGTGCCAGCAGCCAGGGCCCTTATAGCAATCAGCCCCAGCATTTT. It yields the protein CASSQGPYSNQPQHF.

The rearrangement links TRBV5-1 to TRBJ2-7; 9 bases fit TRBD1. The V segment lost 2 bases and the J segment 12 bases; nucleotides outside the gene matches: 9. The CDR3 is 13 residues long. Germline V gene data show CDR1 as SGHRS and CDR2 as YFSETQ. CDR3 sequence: CASSFEPGQGLYF. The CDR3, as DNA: TGCGCCAGCAGCTTCGAACCGGGACAGGGTCTGTACTTC.

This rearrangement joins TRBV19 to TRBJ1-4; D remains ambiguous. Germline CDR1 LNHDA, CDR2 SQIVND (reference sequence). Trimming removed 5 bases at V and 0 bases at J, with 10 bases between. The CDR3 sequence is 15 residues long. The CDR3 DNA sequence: TGTGCCAGTAGTGGAGTCGGAGCAACTAATGAAAAACTGTTTTTT. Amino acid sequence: CASSGVGATNEKLFF.

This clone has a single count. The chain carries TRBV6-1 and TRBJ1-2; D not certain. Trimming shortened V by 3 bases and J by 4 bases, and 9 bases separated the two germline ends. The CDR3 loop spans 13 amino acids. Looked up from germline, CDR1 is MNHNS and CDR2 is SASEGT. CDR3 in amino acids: CASSERVAYGYTF. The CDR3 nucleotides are TGTGCCAGCAGTGAGAGGGTTGCCTATGGCTACACCTTC.

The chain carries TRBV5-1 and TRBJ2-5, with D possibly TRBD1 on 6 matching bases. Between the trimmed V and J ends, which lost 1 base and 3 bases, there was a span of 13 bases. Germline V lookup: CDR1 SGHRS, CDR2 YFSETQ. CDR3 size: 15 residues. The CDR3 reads CASSLQGQTKETQYF. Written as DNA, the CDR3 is TGCGCCAGCAGCTTGCAAGGACAGACTAAAGAGACCCAGTACTTC.

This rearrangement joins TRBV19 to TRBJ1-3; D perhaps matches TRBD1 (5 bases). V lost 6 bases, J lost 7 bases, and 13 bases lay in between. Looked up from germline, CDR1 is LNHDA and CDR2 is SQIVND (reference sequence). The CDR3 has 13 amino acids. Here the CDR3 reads CASSGGSRNTIYF. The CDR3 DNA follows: TGTGCCAGTAGCGGGGGTAGTAGGAACACCATATATTTT. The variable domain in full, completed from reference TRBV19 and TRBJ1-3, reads DGGITQSPKYLFRKEGQNVTLSCEQNLNHDAMYWYRQDPGQGLRLIYYSQIVNDFQKGDIAEGYSVSREKKESFPLTVTSAQKNPTAFYLCASSGGSRNTIYFGEGSWLTVV.

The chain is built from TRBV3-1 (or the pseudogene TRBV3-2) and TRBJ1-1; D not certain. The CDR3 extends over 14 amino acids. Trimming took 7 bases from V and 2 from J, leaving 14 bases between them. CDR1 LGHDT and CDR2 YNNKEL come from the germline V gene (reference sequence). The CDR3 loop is CASTNLAGNTEAFF. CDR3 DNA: TGTGCCAGCACCAACCTGGCGGGTAACACTGAAGCTTTCTTT.

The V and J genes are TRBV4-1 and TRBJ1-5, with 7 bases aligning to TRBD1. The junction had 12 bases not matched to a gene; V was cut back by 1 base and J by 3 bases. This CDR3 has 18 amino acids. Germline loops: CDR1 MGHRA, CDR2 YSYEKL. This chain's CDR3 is CASSQVISLTGDNQPQHF. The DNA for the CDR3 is TGCGCCAGCAGCCAAGTAATTTCCCTTACAGGGGACAATCAGCCCCAGCATTTT.

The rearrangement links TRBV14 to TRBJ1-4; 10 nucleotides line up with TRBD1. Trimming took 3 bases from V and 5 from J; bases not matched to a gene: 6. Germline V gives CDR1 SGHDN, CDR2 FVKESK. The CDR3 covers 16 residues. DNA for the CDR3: TGTGCCAGCAGCCAGACAGGGGGCTCTATAAATGAAAAACTGTTTTTT. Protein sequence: CASSQTGGSINEKLFF.

CDR3: CSVEELAGLRNEQFF. The CDR3 DNA sequence: TGCAGCGTTGAAGAGCTAGCGGGCCTACGGAATGAGCAGTTCTTC. The gene calls are TRBV29-1 and TRBJ2-1, with 8 nucleotides matching TRBD2. CDR1 and CDR2 (germline): SQVTM, ANQGSEA. The CDR3 is made up of 15 amino acids. V was pared by 0 bases and J by 7 bases, with 8 bases of the junction left unmatched.

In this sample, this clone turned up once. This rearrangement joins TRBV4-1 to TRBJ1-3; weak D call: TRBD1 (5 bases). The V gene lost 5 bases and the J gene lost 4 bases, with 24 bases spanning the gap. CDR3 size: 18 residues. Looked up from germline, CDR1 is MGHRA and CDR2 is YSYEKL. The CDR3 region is CASSYQDITARAGNTIYF. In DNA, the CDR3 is TGCGCCAGCAGCTACCAAGACATTACGGCCAGGGCCGGAAACACCATATATTTT.